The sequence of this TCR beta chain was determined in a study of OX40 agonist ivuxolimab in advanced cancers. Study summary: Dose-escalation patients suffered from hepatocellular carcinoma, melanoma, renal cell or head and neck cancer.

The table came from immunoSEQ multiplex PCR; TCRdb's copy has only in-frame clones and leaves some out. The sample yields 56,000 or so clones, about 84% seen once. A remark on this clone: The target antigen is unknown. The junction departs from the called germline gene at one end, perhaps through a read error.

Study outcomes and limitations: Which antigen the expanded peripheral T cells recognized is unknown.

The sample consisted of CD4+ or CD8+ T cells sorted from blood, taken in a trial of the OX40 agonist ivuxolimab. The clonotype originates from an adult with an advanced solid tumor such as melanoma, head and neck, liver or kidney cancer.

DNA of the CDR3: TGTGCCAGCTCATCACCTGAAGGGGATAATTCACCCCTCCACTTT. As protein: CASSSPEGDNSPLHF. The chain combines TRBV18 with TRBJ1-6, with D perhaps TRBD1 (5 bases). The CDR3 extends over 15 amino acids. The germline CDR1 and CDR2 sequences are KGHSH and LQKENI.